Listed below are T cell receptor beta chains from one sample, sequenced in a study of T cell changes during pregnancy in multiple sclerosis. Libraries were prepared by immunoSEQ multiplex PCR; TCRdb keeps only in-frame clonotypes and omits some of them. This sample yields some 97,000 clones, of which around 93% are seen a single time; more than 0.8% belongs to the top ten. Source: peripheral blood, taken before pregnancy. All receptors derive from a female donor with multiple sclerosis, enrolled in a pregnancy study. CDR3s include the opening cysteine and the closing phenylalanine or tryptophan. D genes are given only for firm matches.

CDR3 length	V gene	D gene	J gene	CDR3 DNA	CDR3 protein
15	TRBV9	TRBD1	TRBJ2-2	TGTGCCAGCAGCGTGGCAAAGACAGGGTACGGGGAGCTGTTTTTT	CASSVAKTGYGELFF
17	TRBV5-6	TRBD1	TRBJ1-5	TGTGCCAGCAGCTTGGCCCCGCGACAGGGGAGGAATCAGCCCCAGCATTTT	CASSLAPRQGRNQPQHF
15	TRBV11-2	TRBD1	TRBJ2-1	TGTGCCAGCAGCCTGGGACAGGGGGCGAGTGGTGAGCAGTTCTTC	CASSLGQGASGEQFF
15	TRBV7-8	TRBD2	TRBJ2-7	TGTGCCAGCAGCTCTCCGGGACTAGGAGCATACGAGCAGTACTTC	CASSSPGLGAYEQYF
14	TRBV18	TRBD1	TRBJ2-7	TGTGCCAGCTCAACGACAGGGTTACCCTACGAGCAGTACTTC	CASSTTGLPYEQYF
15	TRBV9	-	TRBJ2-1	TGTGCCAGCAGCTCAGGGTTGACATTTTACAATGAGCAGTTCTTC	CASSSGLTFYNEQFF
13	TRBV19	-	TRBJ1-4	TGTGCCAGCACAGGGTGGACTAATGAAAAACTGTTTTTT	CASTGWTNEKLFF
12	TRBV13	-	TRBJ2-7	TGTGCCAGCAGCTGGGGGGCCTACGAGCAGTACTTC	CASSWGAYEQYF
15	TRBV7-9	TRBD1	TRBJ1-2	TGTGCCAGCAGGGCAGGACAGGGGAGCGGCTATGGCTACACCTTC	CASRAGQGSGYGYTF
13	TRBV14	-	TRBJ1-2	TGTGCCAGCAGCCAAGGCGCCGTTTATGGCTACACCTTC	CASSQGAVYGYTF
13	TRBV19	TRBD1	TRBJ2-3	TGTGCCAGCGGACAGGGAGGTACAGATACGCAGTATTTT	CASGQGGTDTQYF
12	TRBV5-1	-	TRBJ2-5	TGCGCCAGCAGCCTACGGGGGGAGACCCAGTACTTC	CASSLRGETQYF
15	TRBV5-4	TRBD2	TRBJ2-1	TGTGCCAGCACTTCTTTTGGACTAGCCGGCAATGAGCAGTTCTTC	CASTSFGLAGNEQFF
14	TRBV9	TRBD1	TRBJ1-2	TGTGCCAGCAGCGTAGGGGACAGGTTAGGCGGCTACACCTTC	CASSVGDRLGGYTF
13	TRBV7-9	-	TRBJ2-7	TGTGCCAGCAGTGACAGGAGCTCCTACGAGCAGTACTTC	CASSDRSSYEQYF
13	TRBV19	TRBD1	TRBJ2-1	TGTGCCAGCTCCGGACAGGGAGTCGATGAGCAGTTCTTC	CASSGQGVDEQFF
15	TRBV6-4	TRBD2	TRBJ2-1	TGTGCCAGCAGTGCCGGGACTAGCTCTTACAATGAGCAGTTCTTC	CASSAGTSSYNEQFF